This T cell receptor (beta chain) was captured by sequencing in a study of blood T cell repertoires in COVID-19. The overall study: COVID-19 samples collected from the United States, Italy and Spain covered acute and convalescent phases. Nucleic acid was either cDNA or gDNA, and it came from T cells, B-cell-depleted T cells, or PBMCs.

Only in-frame clones appear in the TCRdb table, and some are missing; sequencing was by immunoSEQ multiplex PCR. The sample holds more than 250,000 clones, roughly nine tenths seen once. V lost 6 bases to trimming and J lost 3 bases, with 14 bases between them. The CDR3 is 14 residues long. The germline V gene encodes CDR1 SEHNR and CDR2 FQNEAQ (reference sequence). The sequenced material came from peripheral blood. The sequence came from a man between 18 and 29 years old who had recovered from COVID-19. The chain carries TRBV7-9 and TRBJ1-1; D is uncertain. DNA for the CDR3: TGTGCCAGCAGGATTACCATGGAGGACACTGAAGCTTTCTTT. It yields the protein CASRITMEDTEAFF.